Included here is one T cell receptor beta chain sequence, with context. These data belong to a study of blood T cell repertoires in COVID-19. Study-wide context: There were acute and convalescent COVID-19 samples, and they came from the United States, Italy and Spain. Sample material is recorded as cDNA or gDNA derived from T cells, B-cell-depleted T cells, or PBMCs.

Germline trimming cut 6 bases from V and 8 bases from J; bases unmatched to any gene: 10. There are 15 residues in the CDR3. Germline loops: CDR1 SNHLY, CDR2 FYNNEI. Per the authors' pipeline: Amplification with reference gene primers provided the estimates of nucleated cell counts. Measured with immunoSEQ multiplex PCR; TCRdb has only the in-frame clones, and not every one. V and J calls and clone size come straight from that table; D and trimming were deduced from the DNA. The sample has about 100,000 clones, around four fifths seen once. This chain links TRBV2 with TRBJ2-3; 11 bases are a match to TRBD2. The specimen was peripheral blood. The clonotype was recovered from a man aged 65-85 years with active or convalescent COVID-19. The CDR3 spells CASRVLAGVIGTQYF. The CDR3 DNA reads as TGTGCCAGCAGGGTACTAGCGGGGGTTATAGGTACGCAGTATTTT. Full variable domain (outside the CDR3, taken from reference TRBV2 and TRBJ2-3): EPEVTQTPSHQVTQMGQEVILRCVPISNHLYFYWYRQILGQKVEFLVSFYNNEISEKSEIFDDQFSVERPDGSNFTLKIRSTKLEDSAMYFCASRVLAGVIGTQYFGPGTRLTVL.